What follows are 20 T cell receptor beta chains derived from one specimen sequenced in a study of low-dose radiotherapy and immunotherapy resistance in tumors. TRAV- and TRBV-specific primers were used for first-strand cDNA, which covered alpha and beta chains. Amplification of TCRs used a constant-region primer and V-primer adapter for around 20 PCR cycles. TCRdb reprocessed the reads via MiXCR and lists one record per CDR3 protein. Counted here are roughly 10,000 distinct CDR3 sequences, about 60% occurring once; the ten biggest clones make up roughly 10%. These receptors were obtained from a human donor with advanced metastatic prostate, ovarian, gallbladder or colorectal cancer (not recorded which). This table probably holds off-target reads from a library built for another chain.

This clonotype was seen only a few times. The chain is built from TRBV5-6 and TRBJ1-2; D gene uncertain. This CDR3 comprises 13 residues. The V gene lost 0 bases and the J gene lost 6 bases, with 9 bases spanning the gap. In germline, CDR1 is SGHDT, CDR2 YYEEEE. The CDR3 region has the DNA TGTGCCAGCAGCTTGGTACCGAGCAATGGCTACACCTTC. Its protein is CASSLVPSNGYTF.

The rearrangement uses TRBV5-1 and TRBJ1-1; D unclear. This CDR3 spans 15 amino acids. With 1 base removed from V and 1 base from J, the gap between germline ends came to 11 bases. Germline V gene sequence: CDR1 SGHRS, CDR2 YFSETQ. The DNA for the CDR3 is TGCGCCAGCAGCTTGACCTTACACGGGAACACTGAAGCTTTCTTT. This sequence encodes CASSLTLHGNTEAFF.

This clonotype was seen just once. This chain connects TRBV6-2 or TRBV6-3 to TRBJ2-2; TRBD2 matches at 11 bases. Germline assignment: CDR1 MNHEY and CDR2 SVGEGT. The CDR3 is 15 amino acids. The CDR3 nucleotides read TGTGGTGGGACTAGCGGTGAATGGAACACCGGGGAGCTGTTTTTT. Translated, it gives CGGTSGEWNTGELFF.

There are a few counts of this clonotype. CDR3 in DNA: TGCGCCAGCAGAATAGCAGGGGGCGACTATGGCTACACCTTC. Its translation: CASRIAGGDYGYTF. The chain has TRBV5-1 and TRBJ1-2, with 8 bases fitting TRBD1. The V segment lost 5 bases and the J segment 3 bases; nucleotides outside the gene matches: 6. The CDR3 is made up of 14 amino acids. CDR1 and CDR2 (germline): SGHRS, YFSETQ.

This clonotype was recorded once. The chain employs TRBV6-1 and TRBJ2-2, with a tentative D call TRBD2 (7 bases). Trimming removed 6 bases at V and 4 bases at J, with 12 bases between. CDR1 and CDR2 (germline): MNHNS, SASEGT. This CDR3 has 14 residues. CDR3 in DNA: TGTGCCAGCAGGAAGGGAGGGGGCACCGGGGAGCTGTTTTTT. This codes for CASRKGGGTGELFF.

There are a few counts of this clonotype. This sequence joins TRBV6-2 or TRBV6-3 and TRBJ1-5; D is unresolved. The CDR3 runs to 13 residues. With 6 bases removed from V and 0 bases from J, the gap between germline ends came to 6 bases. Germline lookup yields CDR1 MNHEY and CDR2 SVGEGT. The chain's CDR3 is CASRFYSNQPQHF. CDR3 nucleotide sequence: TGTGCCAGCAGGTTCTATAGCAATCAGCCCCAGCATTTT.

The V and J genes are TRBV6-1 and TRBJ1-5, with D uncertain. CDR1 is MNHNS and CDR2 is SASEGT in the germline V gene. The CDR3 totals 15 residues. V was trimmed by 5 bases and J by 1 base, leaving 12 bases between them. The CDR3: CASSYAQESNQPQHF. CDR3 coding DNA: TGTGCCAGCAGTTACGCCCAGGAAAGCAATCAGCCCCAGCATTTT.

This chain uses TRBV6-2 or TRBV6-3 with TRBJ2-3; TRBD2 matches 10 bases. Looked up from germline, CDR1 is MNHEY and CDR2 is SVGEGT. The CDR3 consists of 16 residues. V lost 5 bases and J lost 2; bases outside the gene matches: 7. CDR3 in amino acids: CASSVTSGVSTDTQYF. The CDR3 region has the DNA TGTGCCAGCAGTGTTACTAGCGGGGTATCCACAGATACGCAGTATTTT.

In its sample, this clonotype was seen a few times. The chain combines TRBV9 with TRBJ1-1; D remains unclear. This CDR3 region has 14 residues. The V end lost 5 bases, the J end lost 4 bases, and 15 bases lay between the germline ends. Germline values: CDR1 SGDLS, CDR2 YYNGEE. The CDR3 loop reads CASSSGETFTEAFF. In DNA, the CDR3 is TGTGCCAGCAGTTCCGGGGAGACCTTCACTGAAGCTTTCTTT. The full variable domain, completed using reference TRBV9 and TRBJ1-1, is DSGVTQTPKHLITATGQRVTLRCSPRSGDLSVYWYQQSLDQGLQFLIQYYNGEERAKGNILERFSAQQFPDLHSELNLSSLELGDSALYFCASSSGETFTEAFFGQGTRLTVV.

The J gene is TRBJ2-1, the V gene TRBV19; D uncertain. The germline CDR1 and CDR2 sequences are LNHDA and SQIVND (reference sequence). Trimming shortened V by 3 bases and J by 4 bases, and 4 bases separated the two germline ends. This CDR3 is built from 12 residues. As DNA, the CDR3 is TGTGCCAGTAGTATGAGGTACAATGAGCAGTTCTTC. Its translation: CASSMRYNEQFF.

The chain carries TRBV21-1 and TRBJ2-7; no check of the table's D call, TRBD1, against the DNA was made. TRBV21-1 is reported as a pseudogene. The CDR3 totals 15 residues. CDR3 DNA sequence: TGTGCCAGCAGCAAACCAAACGGACAGAACCACGAGCAGTACTTC. As protein: CASSKPNGQNHEQYF.

The V call is TRBV3-1, the J call TRBJ1-1, with no clear D. Germline V lookup: CDR1 LGHDT, CDR2 YNNKEL (reference sequence). The V and J ends lost 0 bases and 0 bases respectively, with 8 bases between them. The CDR3 is 15 amino acids. Here the CDR3 DNA reads TGTGCCAGCAGCCAAGACCACAGTATGAACACTGAAGCTTTCTTT. Residues: CASSQDHSMNTEAFF.

The V gene is TRBV11-3, the J gene TRBJ2-7, with a tentative D call TRBD1 (5 bases). V lost 3 bases to trimming and J lost 3 bases, with 12 bases between them. The length of the CDR3 is 14 residues. Per germline, CDR1 SGHNT and CDR2 YENEEA. Here the CDR3 reads CASSFQTQGYEQYF. CDR3 nucleotides: TGTGCCAGCAGCTTCCAAACCCAGGGCTACGAGCAGTACTTC. Full variable domain (missing parts from reference TRBV11-3 and TRBJ2-7): EAGVVQSPRYKIIEKKQPVAFWCNPISGHNTLYWYLQNLGQGPELLIRYENEEAVDDSQLPKDRFSAERLKGVDSTLKIQPAELGDSAVYLCASSFQTQGYEQYFGPGTRLTVT.

J is TRBJ2-1 and V is TRBV10-3, with 9 bases that match TRBD1. The CDR3 totals 15 residues. The germline V gene has CDR1 ENHRY and CDR2 SYGVKD. V lost 0 bases to trimming and J lost 9 bases; unmatched junction nucleotides: 6. The DNA for the CDR3 is TGTGCCATCAGTGAGTCCCGGGGGACAGGGTTTGAGCAGTTCTTC. Encoded protein: CAISESRGTGFEQFF.

This chain joins TRBV19 and TRBJ2-2; D gene unclear. V gave up 2 bases and J gave up 1 base, with 5 bases separating them. The germline V gene has CDR1 LNHDA and CDR2 SQIVND (reference sequence). The CDR3 consists of 14 residues. This CDR3 reads CASSINRNTGELFF. Here the CDR3 DNA reads TGTGCCAGTAGTATAAACCGGAACACCGGGGAGCTGTTTTTT.

This sequence joins TRBV5-1 and TRBJ2-1; D perhaps matches TRBD2 (5 bases). CDR3 length equals 15 residues. Per germline, CDR1 SGHRS and CDR2 YFSETQ. V lost 0 bases and J lost 7, with 14 bases in between. CDR3 amino acids: CASSLVSGYWNEQFF. The CDR3, as DNA: TGCGCCAGCAGCTTGGTGTCGGGGTATTGGAATGAGCAGTTCTTC.

This chain joins TRBV5-1 and TRBJ2-3, with 10 positions matching TRBD2. Trimming removed 0 bases from V and 5 bases from J; junction bases left unmatched: 6. The CDR3 runs to 16 residues. Germline values: CDR1 SGHRS, CDR2 YFSETQ. The CDR3 nucleotides are TGCGCCAGCAGCTTGGATGCTAGCGGGAGAGGAGATACGCAGTATTTT. Residues: CASSLDASGRGDTQYF.

The rearrangement links TRBV13 to TRBJ1-1; D gene uncertain. Germline V gene sequence: CDR1 PRHDT, CDR2 FYEKMQ (reference sequence). The ends were cut back, 0 bases at V and 6 bases at J, with 17 bases in the middle. The CDR3 sequence is 16 residues long. CDR3 nucleotide sequence: TGTGCCAGCAGCTTAGGCGGTAGAGGACCGGGCCCTGAAGCTTTCTTT. Translation gives CASSLGGRGPGPEAFF.

The V and J genes are TRBV7-2 and TRBJ2-5; TRBD1 agrees at 8 bases. This CDR3 is 14 amino acids long. Germline lookup yields CDR1 SGHTA and CDR2 FQGNSA. V shed 2 bases and J 1 base; nucleotides not matched to a gene: 0. CDR3: CASSLTGGQETQYF. The CDR3 DNA is TGTGCCAGCAGCTTAACAGGGGGCCAAGAGACCCAGTACTTC.

This clonotype was picked up a small number of times. V and J are TRBV2 and TRBJ1-6; TRBD1 matches at 8 bases. The J segment lost 1 base and the V segment lost 7 bases, leaving 6 bases of the junction unmatched. The CDR3 spans 16 residues. Germline loops: CDR1 SNHLY, CDR2 FYNNEI. The CDR3 nucleotides are TGTGCCAGCACCGGCAGGGGGCGATCCTATAATTCACCCCTCCACTTT. Its translation: CASTGRGRSYNSPLHF.